Sequencing of this T cell receptor beta chain was carried out in a study of STAT3 mutations in large granular lymphocyte leukemia. Notes on this clone: Its antigen remains unknown.

Some clones are missing from TCRdb's copy, which holds only in-frame ones; the method was immunoSEQ multiplex PCR. The data contain thousands of clones, over 60% of them seen just once; the ten biggest clones take up roughly 91%. The CDR3 is 14 residues long. Trimming took 4 bases from V and 2 from J, leaving 11 bases between them. The germline V gene has CDR1 SGHRS and CDR2 YFSETQ. Study-wide findings and caveats: At least one immunodominant TCR beta clonotype appeared in every T-cell large granular lymphocyte leukemia patient.

The J gene is TRBJ2-3, the V gene TRBV5-1; D is uncertain. The sequence derives from a man aged 55 to 70 with T-cell large granular lymphocyte leukemia. Some clones in this sample may be carry-over from other donors' samples. The sample comprised peripheral blood mononuclear cells. The CDR3 DNA follows: TGCGCCAGCAGCCAGGACCATTTCACAGATACGCAGTATTTT. This codes for CASSQDHFTDTQYF.